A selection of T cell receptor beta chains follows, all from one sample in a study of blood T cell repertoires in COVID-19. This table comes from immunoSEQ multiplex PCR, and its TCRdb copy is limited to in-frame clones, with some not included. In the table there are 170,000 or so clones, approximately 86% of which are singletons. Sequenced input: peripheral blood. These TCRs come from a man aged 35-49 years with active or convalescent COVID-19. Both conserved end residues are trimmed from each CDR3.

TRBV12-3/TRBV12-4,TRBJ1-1,ASSPTRAEAF
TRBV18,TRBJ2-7,ASSPRGFDYEQY
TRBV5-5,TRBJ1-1,ASSGRHGNTEAF
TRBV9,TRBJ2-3,ASSVATGLAGVPYTQY
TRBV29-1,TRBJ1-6,SARDSNSPLH
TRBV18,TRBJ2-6,ASSPAGANVLT
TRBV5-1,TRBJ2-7,ASSLNSIPPYEQY
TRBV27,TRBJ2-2,ASSFLYRGGWTGELF
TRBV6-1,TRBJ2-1,ASSEPLFGQDEQF
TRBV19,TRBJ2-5,ASSTNGRTGRETQY
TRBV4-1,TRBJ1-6,ASSQGWGTGGSNSPLH
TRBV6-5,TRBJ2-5,ASTDFLAETQY
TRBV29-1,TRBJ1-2,SAGPGTGYGYT
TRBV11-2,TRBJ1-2,ASSPRQGVNYGYT
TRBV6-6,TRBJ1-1,ASSYSKQGGEAF
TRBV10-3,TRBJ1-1,AVQGLVEAF
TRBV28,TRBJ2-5,ASSYFGETQY
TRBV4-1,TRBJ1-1,ASSQVLSDWAF
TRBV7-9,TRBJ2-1,ASSLPGDEQF
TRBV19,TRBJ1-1,ASSRHPFGEEAF
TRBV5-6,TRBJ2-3,ASSRQGQGASDTQY
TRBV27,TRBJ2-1,ASKRQGTRAWGEQF
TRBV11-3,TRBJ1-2,ASSLGDRAGGGYT
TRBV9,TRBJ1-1,ASSSGVDTEAF
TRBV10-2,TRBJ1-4,ASSESLGQVNEKLF
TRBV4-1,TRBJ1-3,ASSQAGGNTIY
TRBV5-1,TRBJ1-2,ASSPTPGTFLYGYT
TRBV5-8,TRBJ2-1,ASSSGQDTYNEQF
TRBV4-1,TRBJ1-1,ASSQGAGVLNTEAF
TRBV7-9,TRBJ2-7,ASRLGQGRYEQY
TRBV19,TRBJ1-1,ASSIDGRSEAF
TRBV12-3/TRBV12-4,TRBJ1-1,ASRRLNTEAF
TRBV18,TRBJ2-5,ASSPGGLPQGTQY
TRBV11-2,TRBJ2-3,ASSLAAGLRTDTQY
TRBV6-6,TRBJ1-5,ASSGATGISNQPQH
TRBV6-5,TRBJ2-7,ASSTLRDRGDEQY
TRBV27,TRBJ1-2,ASKSVGTGPSWYGYT
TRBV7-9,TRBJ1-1,ASSRLDISEAF
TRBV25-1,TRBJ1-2,ASSEFRTPSGYT
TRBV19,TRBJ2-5,ASSRVSWETQY
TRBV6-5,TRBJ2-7,ASSYPRGGLYEQY
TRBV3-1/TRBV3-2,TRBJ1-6,ASSQDWTGISPLH
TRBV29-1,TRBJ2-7,SVAHGGSEQY
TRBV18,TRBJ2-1,ASSRRQDPGNEQF
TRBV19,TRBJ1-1,ASSTGGSDTEAF
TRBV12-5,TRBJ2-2,ASGLTGQGSNTGELF
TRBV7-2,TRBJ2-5,ASSLGGGETQY
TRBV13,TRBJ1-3,ASSSPGQGDTIY
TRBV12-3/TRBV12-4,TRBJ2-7,ASSSFGGSQY
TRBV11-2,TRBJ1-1,ASSLGTGVTEAF
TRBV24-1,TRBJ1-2,ATSDTGTYYGYT
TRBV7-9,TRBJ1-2,ASSSRAGYT
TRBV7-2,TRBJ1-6,ASSLAASRGLSPLH
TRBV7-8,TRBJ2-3,ASSFRGLLADTQY